This TCR beta chain was captured in a study of blood T cells in healthy people across ages. PCR was performed a second time for 7 to 11 cycles using a sample-barcoded 5' primer and a J-beta primer mix. TCRdb ran MiXCR on the 5' RACE reads and lists one entry per CDR3 protein. The sample yields about 750,000 distinct CDR3 sequences, about 53% seen once. This clonotype was recorded a few times. The target antigen is unknown. Study-wide results and limits: Estimates of diversity drawn from one million T cells were considered underestimates. Age showed a roughly linear inverse relationship with TCR beta diversity per million T cells. It was not possible, with unsorted PBMCs, to conclusively compare naive and antigen-experienced cells. There was no known CMV status for donors, so expanded clonotype changes were possibly confounded.

The germline V gene encodes CDR1 SNHLY and CDR2 FYNNEI. V was cut by 4 bases and J by 8 bases, with 12 bases left in between. CDR3 length equals 13 residues. This TCR came from a man older than 75 in good health. The rearrangement joins TRBV2 to TRBJ2-1; weak D call: TRBD1 (5 bases). Sequenced sample: blood. DNA for the CDR3: TGTGCCAGCAGTGCGAAGGGCAGGGATGAGCAGTTCTTC. Translating gives CASSAKGRDEQFF. Looking up the rest from reference TRBV2 and TRBJ2-1 gives the full variable domain: EPEVTQTPSHQVTQMGQEVILRCVPISNHLYFYWYRQILGQKVEFLVSFYNNEISEKSEIFDDQFSVERPDGSNFTLKIRSTKLEDSAMYFCASSAKGRDEQFFGPGTRLTVL.